The T cell receptor (beta chain) under discussion was sequenced for a study of T cell responses to AZD1222 COVID-19 vaccine. Findings of the study overall: Repertoire samples came only from after the peak T cell response. Unmutated regions of variants are reportedly targeted by nearly half of spike-specific TCRs. The study found Spike-specific TCR breadth and depth rose after two AZD1222 doses. Possibly, clonal diversity was underestimated; donors were largely white British and included more females.

Profiled with immunoSEQ multiplex PCR; TCRdb holds only in-frame clones, not every one. The table has around 160,000 clones, about 91% seen once. In regard to this clone: The antigen remains undetermined.

Germline V lookup: CDR1 MDHEN, CDR2 SYDVKM. The germline V and J ends were trimmed by 3 bases and 12 bases, with 9 bases remaining between them. The CDR3 has 11 amino acids. The TCR originated in an adult in good health. V and J are TRBV28 and TRBJ1-3; TRBD1 might be the D (6 bases). The specimen was peripheral blood, collected on day 0 of AZD1222 vaccination. In DNA, the CDR3 is TGTGCCAGCAGTTTGGGGGGGCTCATATATTTT. Protein: CASSLGGLIYF. The full variable domain, in which reference TRBV28 and TRBJ1-3 provide the parts outside the CDR3, is DVKVTQSSRYLVKRTGEKVFLECVQDMDHENMFWYRQDPGLGLRLIYFSYDVKMKEKGDIPEGYSVSREKKERFSLILESASTNQTSMYLCASSLGGLIYFGEGSWLTVV.